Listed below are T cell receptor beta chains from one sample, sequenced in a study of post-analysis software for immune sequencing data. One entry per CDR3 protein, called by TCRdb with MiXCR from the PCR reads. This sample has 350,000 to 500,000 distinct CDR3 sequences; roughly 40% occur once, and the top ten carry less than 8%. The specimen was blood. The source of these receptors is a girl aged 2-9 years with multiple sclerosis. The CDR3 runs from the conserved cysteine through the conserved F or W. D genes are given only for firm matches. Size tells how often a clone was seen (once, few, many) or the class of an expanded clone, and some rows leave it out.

CASSSPISAADTQYF TGTGCCAGCAGTTCCCCAATTAGCGCAGCAGATACGCAGTATTTT TRBJ2-3 TRBV6-6 . .
CASSLGSGGSPLHF TGTGCCAGCAGTTTGGGGAGCGGTGGTTCACCCCTCCACTTT TRBJ1-6 TRBV12-3/TRBV12-4 . .
CSALPESEAFF TGCAGTGCTCTCCCTGAAAGTGAAGCTTTCTTT TRBJ1-1 TRBV20-1 . few
CSASLTSGGADTQYF TGCAGTGCCAGCCTCACTAGCGGGGGGGCAGATACGCAGTATTTT TRBJ2-3 TRBV20-1 TRBD2 .
CATSSHGISYEQYF TGTGCCACCAGCAGTCATGGGATTTCCTACGAGCAGTACTTC TRBJ2-7 TRBV15 . .
CASSYHYTYYEQYF TGTGCCAGCAGTTACCATTACACCTACTACGAGCAGTACTTC TRBJ2-7 TRBV6-5 . few
CSARGTGFVNEQFF TGCAGTGCTAGAGGGACAGGGTTCGTCAATGAGCAGTTCTTC TRBJ2-1 TRBV20-1 TRBD1 few
CASSPSDTTEAFF TGTGCCAGCAGCCCCTCAGATACCACTGAAGCTTTCTTT TRBJ1-1 TRBV3-1 . .
CASSLEASSGPDTQYF TGTGCCAGCAGCTTGGAGGCGTCTAGCGGTCCAGATACGCAGTATTTT TRBJ2-3 TRBV5-5 TRBD2 few
CSASLLAGSSTDTQYF TGCAGTGCTAGTTTATTAGCGGGAAGTAGCACAGATACGCAGTATTTT TRBJ2-3 TRBV20-1 TRBD2 .
CASSFLPLRNTEAFF TGTGCCAGCAGCTTTCTTCCGCTCCGCAACACTGAAGCTTTCTTT TRBJ1-1 TRBV5-6 . .
CASSQDERGYYNEQFF TGTGCCAGCAGCCAAGACGAGCGGGGGTACTACAATGAGCAGTTCTTC TRBJ2-1 TRBV14 TRBD2 .
CSARDEGYAGKKPQHF TGCAGTGCTAGAGATGAAGGGTACGCGGGAAAGAAGCCCCAGCATTTT TRBJ1-5 TRBV20-1 . .
CSARRGLAGPGNEQFF TGCAGTGCTAGAAGGGGACTAGCGGGGCCGGGGAATGAGCAGTTCTTC TRBJ2-1 TRBV20-1 TRBD2 few
CASSFVQGPSEQYF TGTGCCAGCAGTTTTGTCCAGGGGCCAAGTGAGCAGTACTTC TRBJ2-4 TRBV12-3/TRBV12-4 . .
CVSSTRSPDTQYF TGCGTCAGCAGCACCCGATCCCCAGATACGCAGTATTTT TRBJ2-3 TRBV5-1 . .
CASSLTLQGGTEAFF TGCGCCAGCAGCTTGACCCTACAGGGGGGCACTGAAGCTTTCTTT TRBJ1-1 TRBV5-1 TRBD1 .
CASSLEIGTGGDEQYF TGTGCCAGCAGTCTAGAGATTGGGACAGGGGGAGACGAGCAGTACTTC TRBJ2-7 TRBV28 TRBD1 once
CASKPTSGGGDYGYTF TGTGCCAGCAAACCAACGAGCGGAGGGGGCGACTATGGCTACACCTTC TRBJ1-2 TRBV25-1 TRBD1 .
CACSDTGRSYGYTF TGTGCCTGCAGCGATACCGGGAGATCATATGGCTACACCTTC TRBJ1-2 TRBV9 . .
CASSRTRDNYEQYF TGTGCCAGCAGCCGGACCCGGGACAACTACGAGCAGTACTTC TRBJ2-7 TRBV7-2 . .
CASSPRTSGRAFPPTETQYF TGTGCCAGCAGCCCCCGGACTAGCGGGAGGGCTTTCCCCCCCACCGAGACCCAGTACTTC TRBJ2-5 TRBV7-2 TRBD2 .
CASSLSGGRNTEAFF TGTGCCAGCTCCCTTTCGGGGGGCAGGAACACTGAAGCTTTCTTT TRBJ1-1 TRBV7-9 . .